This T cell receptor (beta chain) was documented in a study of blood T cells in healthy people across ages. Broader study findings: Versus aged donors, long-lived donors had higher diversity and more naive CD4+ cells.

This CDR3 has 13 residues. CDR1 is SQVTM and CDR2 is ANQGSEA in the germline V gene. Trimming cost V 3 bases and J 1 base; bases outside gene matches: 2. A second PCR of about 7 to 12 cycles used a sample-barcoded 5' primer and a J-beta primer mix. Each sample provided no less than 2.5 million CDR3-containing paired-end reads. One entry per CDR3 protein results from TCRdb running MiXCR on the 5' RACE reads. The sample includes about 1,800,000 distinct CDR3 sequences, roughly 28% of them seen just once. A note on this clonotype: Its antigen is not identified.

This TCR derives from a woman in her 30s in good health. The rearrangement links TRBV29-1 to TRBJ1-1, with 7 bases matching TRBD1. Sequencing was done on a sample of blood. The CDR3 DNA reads TGCAGCGTTGAGGGACAGCAGAACACTGAAGCTTTCTTT. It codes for CSVEGQQNTEAFF.